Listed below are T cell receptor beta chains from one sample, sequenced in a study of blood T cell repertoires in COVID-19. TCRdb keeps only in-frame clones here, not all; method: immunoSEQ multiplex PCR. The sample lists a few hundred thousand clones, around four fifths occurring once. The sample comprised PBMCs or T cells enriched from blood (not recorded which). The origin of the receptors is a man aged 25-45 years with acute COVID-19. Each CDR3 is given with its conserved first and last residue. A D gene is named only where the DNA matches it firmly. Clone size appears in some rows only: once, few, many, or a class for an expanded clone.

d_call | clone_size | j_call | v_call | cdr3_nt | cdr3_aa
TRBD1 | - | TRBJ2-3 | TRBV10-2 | TGCGCCAGCAAGACAGGGGGCGCAGATACGCAGTATTTT | CASKTGGADTQYF
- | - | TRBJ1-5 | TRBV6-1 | TGTGCCAGCAGTGAAGACCGGGTACGGCCCCAGCATTTT | CASSEDRVRPQHF
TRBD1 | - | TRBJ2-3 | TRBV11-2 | TGTGCCAGCAGCCCCGGGACAGGGCAGGCAGATACGCAGTATTTT | CASSPGTGQADTQYF
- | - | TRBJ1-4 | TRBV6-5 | TGTGCCAGCTCACGGGGGGTATATGAAAAACTGTTTTTT | CASSRGVYEKLFF
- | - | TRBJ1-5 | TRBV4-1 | TGCGCCAGCAGCCAAAGGGCAGGGACTTACAATCAGCCCCAGCATTTT | CASSQRAGTYNQPQHF
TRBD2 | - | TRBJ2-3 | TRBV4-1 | TGCGCCAGCAGTCTAAGCGGGGCTAGCACAGATACGCAGTATTTT | CASSLSGASTDTQYF
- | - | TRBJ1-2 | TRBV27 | TGTGCCAGCAGTTTGGGGGAGGGAACCTATGGCTACACCTTC | CASSLGEGTYGYTF
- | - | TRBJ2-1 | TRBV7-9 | TGTGCCAGCAGCCCTCCGGGTCTCGAGCAGTTCTTC | CASSPPGLEQFF
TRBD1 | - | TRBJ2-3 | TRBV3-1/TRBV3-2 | TGTGCCAGCAGTGGGGACAGGGGTTATAGCACAGATACGCAGTATTTT | CASSGDRGYSTDTQYF
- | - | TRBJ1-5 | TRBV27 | TGTGCCAGCAGGGGAGGCAATCAGCCCCAGCATTTT | CASRGGNQPQHF
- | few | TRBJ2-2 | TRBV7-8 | TGTGCCAGCAGCGGGGACTCGGGCACCGGGGAGCTGTTTTTT | CASSGDSGTGELFF
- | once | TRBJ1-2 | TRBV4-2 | TGTGCCAGCAGCCAAGGACGCCGCTCAGGCTCCCTCTATGGCTACACCTTC | CASSQGRRSGSLYGYTF
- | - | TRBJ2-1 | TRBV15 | TGTGCCACCAGTCTGTCAGTCAATGAGCAGTTCTTC | CATSLSVNEQFF
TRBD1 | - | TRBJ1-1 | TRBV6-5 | TGTGCCAGCAGTCGGACAGGGGGGTTTATTGAAGCTTTCTTT | CASSRTGGFIEAFF
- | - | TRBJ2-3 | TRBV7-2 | TGTGCCAGCAGCTCCAAACACACAGATACGCAGTATTTT | CASSSKHTDTQYF
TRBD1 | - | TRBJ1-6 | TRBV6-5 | TGTGCCAGCAGATCCGGGACAGCTTATAATTCACCCCTCCACTTT | CASRSGTAYNSPLHF
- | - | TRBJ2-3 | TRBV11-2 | TGTGCCAGCAGCTCGGGACTCCTGTCCACGGATACGCAGTATTTT | CASSSGLLSTDTQYF
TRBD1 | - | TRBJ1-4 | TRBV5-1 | TGCGCCAGCAGCTTACAGGGGGCAACTAATGAAAAACTGTTTTTT | CASSLQGATNEKLFF
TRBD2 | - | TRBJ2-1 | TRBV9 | TGTGCCAGCAGCCTTGTAGCGGGAGCTGCGAATGAGCAGTTCTTC | CASSLVAGAANEQFF
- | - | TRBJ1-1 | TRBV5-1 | TGTGCCAGCAGCTTGGGAACAGACACTGAAGCTTTCTTT | CASSLGTDTEAFF
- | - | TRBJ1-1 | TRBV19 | TGTGCCAGTAGTATAGCGGGAGGGGTTAGGGCTGAAGCTTTCTTT | CASSIAGGVRAEAFF
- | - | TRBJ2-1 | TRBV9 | TGTGCCAGCAGCGAAATAGGGGATGAGCAGTTCTTC | CASSEIGDEQFF
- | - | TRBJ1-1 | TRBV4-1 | TGCGCCAGCAGCCAAGATCATCCAGATCGGAACACTGAAGCTTTCTTT | CASSQDHPDRNTEAFF
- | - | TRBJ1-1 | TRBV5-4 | TGTGCCAGCAAGGATAAGGGAGGGCCCACTGAAGCTTTCTTT | CASKDKGGPTEAFF
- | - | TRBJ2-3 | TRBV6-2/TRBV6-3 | TGTGCCAGCAGTTTGACAGGATTTAGCACAGATACGCAGTATTTT | CASSLTGFSTDTQYF
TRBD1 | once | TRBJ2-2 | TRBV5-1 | TGTGCCAGCAGCTTTGGGACAGGGGTCACCGGGGAGCTGTTTTTT | CASSFGTGVTGELFF
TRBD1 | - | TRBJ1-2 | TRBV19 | TGTGCCAGTACCCAGGGGGCTGGAGGCTACACCTTC | CASTQGAGGYTF
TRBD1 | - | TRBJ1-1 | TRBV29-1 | TGCAGCGTGTACAGGGGTAACACTGAAGCTTTCTTT | CSVYRGNTEAFF
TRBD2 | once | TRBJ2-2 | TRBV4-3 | TGCGCCAGCAGCCAAGATATAGCGGGAGGATACACCGGGGAGCTGTTTTTT | CASSQDIAGGYTGELFF
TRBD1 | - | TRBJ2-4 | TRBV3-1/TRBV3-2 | TGTGCCAGCAGCAACCGACAGGGTGTAGGAAACATTCAGTACTTC | CASSNRQGVGNIQYF
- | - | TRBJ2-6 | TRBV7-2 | TGTGCCAGCAGCTTACAGGGCGCTGGGGCCAACGTCCTGACTTTC | CASSLQGAGANVLTF
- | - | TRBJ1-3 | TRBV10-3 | TGTGCCATCCGAGACATCTCTGGAAACACCATATATTTT | CAIRDISGNTIYF
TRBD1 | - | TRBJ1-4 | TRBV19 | TGTGCCAGTAGTATCGGACAGGGCCCCGAAAAACTGTTTTTT | CASSIGQGPEKLFF
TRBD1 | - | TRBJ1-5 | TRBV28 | TGTGCCAGCAGTTCCGGCCGGACAGGGAACCAGCCCCAGCATTTT | CASSSGRTGNQPQHF
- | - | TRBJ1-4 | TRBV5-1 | TGCGCCAGCAGCTTCGGACAGAATAATGAAAAACTGTTTTTT | CASSFGQNNEKLFF
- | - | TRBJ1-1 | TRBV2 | TGTGCCAGCAGTGAAAGTCAGGGGAACACTGAAGCTTTCTTT | CASSESQGNTEAFF
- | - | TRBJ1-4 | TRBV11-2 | TGTGCCAGCAGCTGGCGGGGGGGCCGAGCCGCAACTAATGAAAAACTGTTTTTT | CASSWRGGRAATNEKLFF
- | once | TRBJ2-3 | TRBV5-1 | TGCGCCAGCAGCTTTCCCGGGGGCACAGATACGCAGTATTTT | CASSFPGGTDTQYF
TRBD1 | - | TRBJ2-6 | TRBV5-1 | TGTGCCAGCAGCTCCAAACTGCTGACAGGGGGGCCCTCTGGGGCCAACGTCCTGACTTTC | CASSSKLLTGGPSGANVLTF
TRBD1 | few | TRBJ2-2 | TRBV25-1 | TGTGCCAGCAGTGAAGGGGACAGGGACACCGGGGAGCTGTTTTTT | CASSEGDRDTGELFF